These 6 T cell receptor beta chains were all obtained from the same sample, sequenced in a study of breast tumors, draining lymph nodes, adjacent tissues. One entry per CDR3 protein, called by TCRdb with MiXCR from the multiplex PCR reads. The repertoire holds roughly 130,000 distinct CDR3 sequences, with 15% to 20% as singletons. The lymph nodes were axillary draining lymph nodes from breast cancer patients. Sample: axillary lymph node tissue. The receptor set was obtained from a female donor with breast cancer. Some clones in this sample may be carry-over from other donors' samples.

This clonotype was detected many times. This chain joins TRBV7-9 and TRBJ2-3, with D maybe TRBD2 (6 bases). The CDR3 is 13 amino acids. V dropped 1 base and J dropped 5 bases, with 7 bases sitting between them. In germline, CDR1 is SEHNR, CDR2 FQNEAQ (reference sequence). CDR3 bases: TGTGCCAGCAGCTTAGGGGGGGAAGATACGCAGTATTTT. It encodes CASSLGGEDTQYF.

This clonotype was detected ten times or more. V usage is TRBV20-1 and J usage is TRBJ2-3, with 11 nucleotides matching TRBD2. With V trimmed by 5 bases and J by 0 bases, 10 bases remained unmatched. The CDR3 runs to 17 residues. CDR1 and CDR2 from the germline V gene are DFQATT and SNEGSKA (reference sequence). CDR3 sequence: CSASPLAGGASTDTQYF. The DNA for the CDR3 is TGCAGTGCTTCTCCCTTAGCGGGAGGGGCTAGCACAGATACGCAGTATTTT.

This clonotype came up many times. The chain couples TRBV6-1 to TRBJ2-7, with 9 bases fitting TRBD1. CDR1 and CDR2 from the germline V gene are MNHNS and SASEGT. This CDR3 contains 16 residues. The ends lost 4 bases at V and 2 bases at J; junction bases unmatched: 9. The CDR3 loop is CASSVSSGTGPYEQYF. CDR3 in DNA: TGTGCCAGCAGTGTAAGCTCCGGGACAGGGCCCTACGAGCAGTACTTC.

This clonotype was detected only once. A much larger clone lies one base from this, so it may be a read error. The chain couples TRBV11-1 to TRBJ2-2; either TRBD1 or TRBD2 may fit D (6 bases each). V lost 4 bases, J lost 4 bases, and 19 bases lay in between. The CDR3 spans 17 residues. Germline V CDR1 and CDR2: SGHAT, FQDESV (reference sequence). This CDR3 reads CASSSLGGAGGTGELFF. CDR3 bases: TGTGCCAGCAGCTCACTAGGGGGAGCGGGTGGCACCGGGGAGCTGTTTTTT.

In the case of this clonotype: One end of the junction varies from germline; a read error may be responsible. The rearrangement joins TRBV18 to TRBJ2-5; D perhaps matches TRBD1 (6 bases). The CDR3 is made up of 15 amino acids. Looked up from germline, CDR1 is KGHSH and CDR2 is LQKENI. The CDR3: CASSDLQGPQETQSF. The CDR3 DNA is TGTGCCAGTTCCGATTTACAGGGACCCCAAGAGACCCAGTCCTTC.

This clonotype has just a few counts. The chain joins TRBV3-1 to TRBJ2-3, with D uncertain. Germline V gives CDR1 LGHDT, CDR2 YNNKEL (reference sequence). Trimming shortened V by 4 bases and J by 1 base, and 15 bases separated the two germline ends. This CDR3 region has 16 residues. The CDR3 coding sequence is TGTGCCAGCAGCCCAGTAGACCTTTCCGGCACAGATACGCAGTATTTT. It specifies CASSPVDLSGTDTQYF.